These 17 T cell receptor beta chains originate from one sample sequenced in a study of T-cell reconstitution after alpha-beta-depleted transplantation in children. It was with unique molecular identifiers that the TCRbeta library was prepared. TCRdb redid the calling of the PCR reads with MiXCR, one entry per CDR3 protein. The sample records 350,000 to 500,000 distinct CDR3 sequences, approximately 41% being singletons. The sample consisted of PBMCs, taken before TCRalphabeta/CD19-depleted stem cell transplant. These receptors were obtained from a girl aged 2-9 years with aplastic anemia, due to receive a stem cell transplant.

This clonotype was detected ten times or more. The V call is TRBV7-9, the J call TRBJ2-1; 11 positions agree with TRBD2. The CDR3 runs 15 residues. Losses at the gene ends were 1 base for V and 15 bases for J; bases not matched to a gene: 11. Germline V gives CDR1 SEHNR, CDR2 FQNEAQ (reference sequence). The CDR3 spells CASSLEGLAGGTVFF. CDR3 nucleotides: TGTGCCAGCAGCTTAGAGGGCCTAGCGGGAGGTACGGTGTTCTTC.

V gene TRBV20-1 combines with J gene TRBJ2-1; D uncertain. The V gene's germline CDR1 is DFQATT and CDR2 SNEGSKA (reference sequence). The germline V and J ends were trimmed by 0 bases and 9 bases, with 9 bases remaining between them. CDR3 size: 12 residues. The CDR3 nucleotides read TGCAGTGCTAGAGATCTAAGATTTGAGCAGTTCTTC. Translation: CSARDLRFEQFF.

The chain combines TRBV15 with TRBJ1-2; 7 bases fit TRBD1. Germline-derived CDR1 and CDR2 are LNHNV and YYDKDF (reference sequence). The CDR3 is 16 amino acids. Trimming took 1 base from V and 5 from J; bases not matched to a gene: 10. The CDR3 sequence is CATSRGGGTERYGYTF. As DNA, the CDR3 is TGTGCCACCAGCAGAGGAGGGGGGACAGAGAGATATGGCTACACCTTC.

For this clonotype: Germline is not matched at one junction end, which may reflect a read error. The chain has TRBV4-1 and TRBJ2-1; tentative D call: TRBD2 (7 bases). Germline V CDR1 and CDR2: MGHRA, YSYEKL. The CDR3 runs to 16 residues. CDR3 sequence (DNA): TGCTCCAGCAGCCAAGGTAGGGGCGGGGGCGTCAATGAGCAGTTCTTC. Translated, it gives CSSSQGRGGGVNEQFF.

The J gene is TRBJ1-4, the V gene TRBV28; maybe TRBD1 (5 bases). Trimming stripped 4 bases from V and 16 bases from J, with 19 bases between. There are 13 residues in the CDR3. The V gene's germline CDR1 is MDHEN and CDR2 SYDVKM. CDR3 region: CASSSPHWDAPFF. In DNA form, the CDR3 reads TGTGCCAGCAGTTCACCCCACTGGGACGCCCCGTTTTTT. Supplemented by reference TRBV28 and TRBJ1-4, the full variable domain reads DVKVTQSSRYLVKRTGEKVFLECVQDMDHENMFWYRQDPGLGLRLIYFSYDVKMKEKGDIPEGYSVSREKKERFSLILESASTNQTSMYLCASSSPHWDAPFFGSGTQLSVL.

This clonotype occurred a few times. This chain joins TRBV12-1 and TRBJ1-2. TRBV12-1 is designated a pseudogene. The CDR3 extends over 12 amino acids. This CDR3 reads CATGESKRGYTF. DNA for the CDR3: TGTGCCACCGGAGAGTCGAAGCGTGGCTACACCTTC.

The chain is built from TRBV18 and TRBJ2-7; TRBD2 might be the D (5 bases). V shed 2 bases and J shed 0 bases, with 11 bases lying between them. Germline V CDR1 and CDR2: KGHSH, LQKENI. CDR3 size: 15 residues. CDR3 protein: CASSPGATSSYEQYF. CDR3 nucleotides: TGTGCCAGCTCACCAGGCGCCACTAGCTCCTACGAGCAGTACTTC.

The rearrangement uses TRBV5-1 and TRBJ1-2, with 8 bases identical to TRBD1. Looked up from germline, CDR1 is SGHRS and CDR2 is YFSETQ. The CDR3 has 14 residues. Unmatched junction bases numbered 9, after V lost 4 bases and J lost 7 bases. CDR3 sequence: CASSATGQDSGYTF. CDR3 nucleotides: TGCGCCAGCAGCGCAACGGGACAGGACTCTGGCTACACCTTC. The whole variable domain, filled in from reference TRBV5-1 and TRBJ1-2, reads KAGVTQTPRYLIKTRGQQVTLSCSPISGHRSVSWYQQTPGQGLQFLFEYFSETQRNKGNFPGRFSGRQFSNSRSEMNVSTLELGDSALYLCASSATGQDSGYTFGSGTRLTVV.

The J gene is TRBJ1-6, the V gene TRBV20-1, with 8 bases that match TRBD1. Germline CDR1 and CDR2: DFQATT and SNEGSKA (reference sequence). V shed 6 bases, J shed 7 bases, and the junction held 8 bases outside the gene matches. The CDR3 has 14 residues. The CDR3 protein is CSAAQGARNSPLHF. The CDR3 DNA is TGCAGTGCCGCCCAGGGGGCGAGGAATTCACCCCTCCACTTT.

The genes are TRBV15 and TRBJ2-6; D gene unclear. Germline V gene data show CDR1 as LNHNV and CDR2 as YYDKDF (reference sequence). CDR3 length: 15 residues. With 1 base removed from V and 1 base from J, the gap between germline ends came to 5 bases. In DNA, the CDR3 is TGTGCCACCAGCAGAGTCAGGTCTGGGGCCAACGTCCTGACTTTC. Amino acid sequence: CATSRVRSGANVLTF.

The table lists this clonotype with a few counts. The CDR3 coding sequence is TGTGCCAGCAGTTACGAGTACACTGAAGCTTTCTTT. This codes for CASSYEYTEAFF. V gene TRBV6-6 combines with J gene TRBJ1-1; D is ambiguous. Trimming pared 2 bases from V and 3 bases from J, leaving 4 bases between. CDR3 size: 12 residues. Per germline, CDR1 MNHNY and CDR2 SVGAGI (reference sequence).

V is TRBV6-2 or TRBV6-3 and J is TRBJ2-5; D may be TRBD1 (6 bases). The CDR3 has 16 amino acids. Germline V gene lookup returns CDR1 MNHEY and CDR2 SVGEGT. Trimming took off 0 bases at V and 3 bases at J, with 14 bases between the two ends. The CDR3 sequence is CASSYSRTGTKETQYF. The DNA for the CDR3 is TGTGCCAGCAGTTACTCGAGAACCGGGACAAAAGAGACCCAGTACTTC.

This clonotype has at least ten counts. V is TRBV5-1 and J is TRBJ2-7; a weak D match, TRBD2 (5 bases). Germline V gene data show CDR1 as SGHRS and CDR2 as YFSETQ. V was clipped by 2 bases and J by 0 bases, with 12 bases between them. This CDR3 contains 15 residues. The CDR3 DNA reads as TGCGCCAGCAGCTTAGCGACCGGGGTCTCCTACGAGCAGTACTTC. Protein sequence: CASSLATGVSYEQYF.

The genes are TRBV18 and TRBJ1-2; no definite D call. The CDR3 consists of 13 residues. Germline assignment: CDR1 KGHSH and CDR2 LQKENI. V dropped 3 bases and J dropped 8 bases, with 13 bases sitting between them. The CDR3 DNA sequence: TGTGCCAGCTCACCGATGGAGGACCTGGGCTACACCTTC. It encodes CASSPMEDLGYTF. The variable domain in full, with the rest retrieved from reference TRBV18 and TRBJ1-2, is NAGVMQNPRHLVRRRGQEARLRCSPMKGHSHVYWYRQLPEEGLKFMVYLQKENIIDESGMPKERFSAEFPKEGPSILRIQQVVRGDSAAYFCASSPMEDLGYTFGSGTRLTVV.

This clonotype was found many times. The V and J genes are TRBV12-3 or TRBV12-4 and TRBJ1-1; TRBD1 might be the D (6 bases). V lost 6 bases, J lost 0 bases, and 20 bases lay in between. The CDR3 runs 17 residues. The CDR3 sequence is CASSDGHPQGLNTEAFF. As DNA, the CDR3 is TGTGCCAGCAGCGATGGACACCCCCAGGGGTTGAACACTGAAGCTTTCTTT.

The chain uses TRBV20-1 and TRBJ2-7; TRBD2 matches at 11 bases. Germline V lookup: CDR1 DFQATT, CDR2 SNEGSKA (reference sequence). The CDR3 is made up of 15 amino acids. Trimming cost V 1 base and J 2 bases; bases outside gene matches: 4. CDR3 region: CSARGLAGKTYEQYF. The CDR3 DNA follows: TGCAGTGCTAGAGGACTAGCGGGGAAAACCTACGAGCAGTACTTC.

The chain is built from TRBV7-9 and TRBJ2-3, with D unresolved. CDR3 length: 16 residues. The germline V gene has CDR1 SEHNR and CDR2 FQNEAQ (reference sequence). V lost 4 bases and J lost 4, with 18 bases in between. CDR3 nucleotide sequence: TGTGCCAGCAGCTCGCGAGCTGCGTTAGTCGCAGATACGCAGTATTTT. This encodes CASSSRAALVADTQYF.